These 23 T cell receptor beta chains were sequenced from one sample in a study of blood T cell repertoires in COVID-19. Sequenced by immunoSEQ multiplex PCR; TCRdb stores in-frame clones only, minus some. The sample carries 60,000 to 70,000 clones, 65% to 90% recorded once. Sequences were obtained from peripheral blood. These receptor sequences come from an elderly man with acute or convalescent COVID-19.

This chain uses TRBV3-1 (or the pseudogene TRBV3-2) with TRBJ2-1; D may be TRBD2 (5 bases). Germline V lookup: CDR1 LGHDT, CDR2 YNNKEL (reference sequence). The CDR3 spans 15 residues. V lost 3 bases and J 0 bases, leaving 9 bases between the germline ends. This CDR3 reads CASSQEAFSYNEQFF. In DNA, the CDR3 is TGTGCCAGCAGCCAGGAGGCTTTCTCCTACAATGAGCAGTTCTTC.

The V gene is TRBV30, the J gene TRBJ1-2; 10 nucleotides align to TRBD1. The V gene end was trimmed by 0 bases and the J gene end by 6 bases; junction bases not matched to a gene: 13. This CDR3 region has 17 residues. The V gene's germline CDR1 is GTSNPN and CDR2 SVGIG (reference sequence). CDR3 protein: CAWSVTDRGFMLNGYTF. CDR3 coding DNA: TGTGCCTGGAGTGTAACGGACAGGGGGTTTATGTTAAATGGCTACACCTTC.

In this sample, this clone turned up once. The chain uses TRBV19 and TRBJ1-5; D not resolved. Per germline, CDR1 LNHDA and CDR2 SQIVND (reference sequence). The CDR3 length is 15 residues. V was cut by 2 bases and J by 0 bases, with 8 bases left in between. The CDR3 spells CASSIRRDSNQPQHF. CDR3 bases: TGTGCCAGTAGTATAAGGCGGGATAGCAATCAGCCCCAGCATTTT.

The table lists this clone with a count of one. The chain is built from TRBV7-2 and TRBJ1-5; D unclear. The CDR3 loop spans 15 amino acids. The V and J ends lost 1 base and 5 bases respectively, with 12 bases between them. Germline V gene data show CDR1 as SGHTA and CDR2 as FQGNSA. The CDR3 loop is CASSLGGLMHQPQHF. The CDR3 DNA reads TGTGCCAGCAGCTTAGGAGGGTTGATGCATCAGCCCCAGCATTTT.

The chain carries TRBV7-2 and TRBJ1-4; D gene ambiguous. This CDR3 contains 15 residues. Trimming removed 0 bases from V and 8 bases from J, with 13 bases in between. Germline values: CDR1 SGHTA, CDR2 FQGNSA. CDR3 residues: CASSLAPRGGEKLFF. In nucleotides, the CDR3 is TGTGCCAGCAGCTTAGCGCCCAGAGGTGGGGAAAAACTGTTTTTT. The whole variable domain, filled in from reference TRBV7-2 and TRBJ1-4, reads GAGVSQSPSNKVTEKGKDVELRCDPISGHTALYWYRQSLGQGLEFLIYFQGNSAPDKSGLPSDRFSAERTGGSVSTLTIQRTQQEDSAVYLCASSLAPRGGEKLFFGSGTQLSVL.

V usage is TRBV24-1 and J usage is TRBJ2-1; 9 bases match TRBD1. The CDR3 spans 16 residues. V trimming: 4 bases; J trimming: 4 bases; junction bases outside the gene matches: 7. Germline V gene data show CDR1 as KGHDR and CDR2 as SFDVKD. CDR3 region: CATSDLGTGLYNEQFF. Written as DNA, the CDR3 is TGTGCCACCAGTGACCTCGGGACAGGGTTGTACAATGAGCAGTTCTTC.

The chain links TRBV2 to TRBJ2-3; TRBD2 might be the D (6 bases). Trimming shortened V by 6 bases and J by 6 bases, and 16 bases separated the two germline ends. The CDR3 is made up of 14 amino acids. Per germline, CDR1 SNHLY and CDR2 FYNNEI. This chain's CDR3 is CASSLGTLGDTQYF. The CDR3 nucleotides are TGTGCCAGCAGCCTCGGGACTCTGGGTGATACGCAGTATTTT.

The CDR3, as DNA: TGCGCCAGCAGCCAAGAATGGACAGCCAGAGGTAAAGAGACCCAGTACTTC. It specifies CASSQEWTARGKETQYF. The gene calls are TRBV4-3 and TRBJ2-5, with a possible D match to TRBD1 (6 bases). The germline V gene has CDR1 LGHNA and CDR2 YSLEER. Deletions cut 0 bases from V and 3 bases from J, with 17 bases between. This CDR3 has 17 residues.

Comments on this clone: This same CDR3 is encoded by further DNA sequences in the sample. The chain has TRBV7-2 and TRBJ2-1; TRBD2 aligns across 9 bases. The length of the CDR3 is 13 residues. J lost 7 bases, V lost 3 bases, and 1 base had no gene match. The germline V gene has CDR1 SGHTA and CDR2 FQGNSA. The CDR3 nucleotides read TGTGCCAGCAGCTTGGGACTAGCTAATGAGCAGTTCTTC. It yields the protein CASSLGLANEQFF.

V usage is TRBV24-1 and J usage is TRBJ2-5; D might be TRBD1 (6 bases). V lost 3 bases and J 4 bases, leaving 14 bases between the germline ends. Germline V lookup: CDR1 KGHDR, CDR2 SFDVKD. This CDR3 region has 15 residues. For the CDR3, the DNA is TGTGCCACCAGTGATCCCACAGGGAACGGAGAGACCCAGTACTTC. Protein sequence: CATSDPTGNGETQYF.

This sequence joins TRBV10-3 and TRBJ2-3; TRBD2 might be the D (5 bases). The CDR3 is made up of 13 amino acids. Germline V gene data show CDR1 as ENHRY and CDR2 as SYGVKD. Trimming pared 10 bases from V and 7 bases from J, leaving 18 bases between. The DNA of the CDR3 is TGTGCCACAACGTCGACTACTACCTATACGCAGTATTTT. This codes for CATTSTTTYTQYF.

The chain is built from TRBV19 and TRBJ1-3, with 7 nucleotides matching TRBD1. Germline-derived CDR1 and CDR2 are LNHDA and SQIVND (reference sequence). The CDR3 is 17 amino acids. V dropped 4 bases and J dropped 3; count of bases not matched to a gene: 12. CDR3 DNA sequence: TGTGCCAGTAGTACACCGCGGGCAGGGGGAAATGGAAACACCATATATTTT. The encoded protein is CASSTPRAGGNGNTIYF.

The chain joins TRBV18 to TRBJ1-1; 9 bases are shared with TRBD1. Germline V gene lookup returns CDR1 KGHSH and CDR2 LQKENI. V lost 4 bases and J lost 1; bases outside the gene matches: 10. The CDR3 has 17 residues. CDR3 sequence (DNA): TGTGCCAGCTCACTCTATTTGCCGGGACAGGGGAACACTGAAGCTTTCTTT. The encoded protein is CASSLYLPGQGNTEAFF.

The V gene is TRBV24-1, the J gene TRBJ2-5; 8 nucleotides agree with TRBD2. CDR3 length: 16 amino acids. With 3 bases clipped from V and 4 bases from J, the junction kept 9 bases outside the gene matches. Looked up from germline, CDR1 is KGHDR and CDR2 is SFDVKD. CDR3 sequence: CATSDTSGGGLETQYF. In DNA form, the CDR3 reads TGTGCCACCAGTGATACGTCCGGGGGGGGTTTAGAGACCCAGTACTTC.

This chain uses TRBV4-1 with TRBJ2-7; TRBD1 agrees at 8 bases. The germline V gene has CDR1 MGHRA and CDR2 YSYEKL. The CDR3 spans 16 residues. The V gene end was trimmed by 0 bases and the J gene end by 4 bases; junction bases not matched to a gene: 8. The CDR3 here is CASSQDPAGGGYEQYF. In nucleotides, the CDR3 is TGCGCCAGCAGCCAAGATCCGGCAGGGGGCGGGTACGAGCAGTACTTC.

The rearrangement joins TRBV7-9 to TRBJ1-2, with D uncertain. From germline, CDR1 is SEHNR and CDR2 FQNEAQ (reference sequence). The V and J ends lost 1 base and 8 bases respectively, with 14 bases between them. This CDR3 contains 14 residues. CDR3 residues: CASSLGFIESGYTF. CDR3 sequence (DNA): TGTGCCAGCAGCTTAGGGTTCATAGAGTCCGGCTACACCTTC.

V gene TRBV6-1 combines with J gene TRBJ2-2, with a possible D match to TRBD1 (5 bases). Germline CDR1 is MNHNS and CDR2 is SASEGT. Trimming stripped 1 base from V and 4 bases from J, with 10 bases between. The CDR3 is 15 residues long. The CDR3 nucleotides are TGTGCCAGCAGTGAAGAGGGGTCGGGCACCGGGGAGCTGTTTTTT. Translated: CASSEEGSGTGELFF.

This chain links TRBV11-2 with TRBJ2-7, with 12 bases that match TRBD1. Germline V CDR1 and CDR2: SGHAT, FQNNGV. The CDR3 has 16 amino acids. Losses at the gene ends were 3 bases for V and 6 bases for J; bases not matched to a gene: 9. The CDR3 nucleotides are TGTGCCAGCAGCTTGCCTGGGACAGGGGGCTCCGGCGAGCAGTACTTC. Translating it yields CASSLPGTGGSGEQYF.

The table lists this clone with a few counts. The chain employs TRBV27 and TRBJ1-5; 7 bases match TRBD1. Trimming cost V 5 bases and J 2 bases; bases outside gene matches: 6. There are 15 residues in the CDR3. CDR1 is MNHEY and CDR2 is SMNVEV in the germline V gene (reference sequence). The DNA of the CDR3 is TGTGCCAGCAGTAACTGGGACAGCCGCAATCAGCCCCAGCATTTT. Translated: CASSNWDSRNQPQHF.

The chain is built from TRBV10-1 and TRBJ2-1, with D possibly TRBD1 on 6 matching bases. The CDR3 has 12 residues. The V gene lost 3 bases and the J gene lost 10 bases, with 10 bases spanning the gap. The germline V gene has CDR1 WNHNN and CDR2 SYGVQD (reference sequence). CDR3 DNA sequence: TGCGCCAGCAGTGACAGGGGAGAAGAGCAGTTCTTC. Residues: CASSDRGEEQFF.

This chain's CDR3 is CASSRAAGHTEAFF. The DNA of the CDR3 is TGTGCCAGTAGTCGGGCAGCGGGCCACACTGAAGCTTTCTTT. V usage is TRBV19 and J usage is TRBJ1-1; no clear D gene. Trimming cost V 5 bases and J 3 bases, with 13 bases left between them. Germline V CDR1 and CDR2: LNHDA, SQIVND (reference sequence). This CDR3 comprises 14 residues. The complete variable domain, with remaining parts taken from reference TRBV19 and TRBJ1-1, reads DGGITQSPKYLFRKEGQNVTLSCEQNLNHDAMYWYRQDPGQGLRLIYYSQIVNDFQKGDIAEGYSVSREKKESFPLTVTSAQKNPTAFYLCASSRAAGHTEAFFGQGTRLTVV.

The rearrangement uses TRBV7-8 and TRBJ2-3, with TRBD2 matching 9 bases. CDR3 size: 20 residues. Unmatched junction bases numbered 15, after V lost 0 bases and J lost 2 bases. CDR1 and CDR2 (germline): SGHVS, FQNEAQ. CDR3 DNA sequence: TGTGCCAGCAGCTTAGCGGGGTTCGGGCTAGCGGGACCCTCCACAGATACGCAGTATTTT. As protein: CASSLAGFGLAGPSTDTQYF. The full variable domain, with the rest looked up from reference TRBV7-8 and TRBJ2-3, is GAGVSQSPRYKVAKRGQDVALRCDPISGHVSLFWYQQALGQGPEFLTYFQNEAQLDKSGLPSDRFFAERPEGSVSTLKIQRTQQEDSAVYLCASSLAGFGLAGPSTDTQYFGPGTRLTVL.

The V gene is TRBV30, the J gene TRBJ2-3; D is perhaps TRBD2 (7 bases). This CDR3 is built from 14 residues. CDR1 and CDR2 from the germline V gene are GTSNPN and SVGIG (reference sequence). Trimming removed 4 bases from V and 2 bases from J, with 13 bases in between. CDR3 region: CAWIWGGVTDTQYF. As DNA, the CDR3 is TGTGCCTGGATTTGGGGGGGCGTCACAGATACGCAGTATTTT.